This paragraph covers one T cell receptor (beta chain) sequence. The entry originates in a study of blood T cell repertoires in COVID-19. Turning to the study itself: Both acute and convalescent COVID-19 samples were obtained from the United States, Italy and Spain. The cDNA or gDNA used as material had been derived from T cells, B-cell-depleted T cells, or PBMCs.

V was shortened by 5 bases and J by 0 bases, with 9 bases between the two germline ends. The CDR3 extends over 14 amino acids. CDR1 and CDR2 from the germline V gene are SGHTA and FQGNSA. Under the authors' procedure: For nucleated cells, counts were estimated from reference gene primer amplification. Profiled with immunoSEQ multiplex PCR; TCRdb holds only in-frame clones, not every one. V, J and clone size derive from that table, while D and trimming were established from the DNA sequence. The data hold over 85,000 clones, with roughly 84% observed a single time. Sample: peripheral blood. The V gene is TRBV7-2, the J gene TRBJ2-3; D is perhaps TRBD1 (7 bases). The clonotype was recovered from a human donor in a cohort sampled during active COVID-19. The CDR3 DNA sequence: TGTGCCAGCAGCCAGGGGGGAAGCACAGATACGCAGTATTTT. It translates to CASSQGGSTDTQYF.